This entry is about one T cell receptor beta chain. This sample is drawn from a study of blood T cell repertoires in COVID-19. Overall study context: The samples span acute and convalescent COVID-19 from the United States, Italy and Spain.

The CDR3 spans 13 residues. Germline CDR1 reads SGHRS; CDR2 reads YFSETQ. With V trimmed by 3 bases and J by 6 bases, 2 bases remained unmatched. The protocol was immunoSEQ multiplex PCR, while the TCRdb copy is restricted to in-frame clones and leaves out a portion. The top ten clones hold more than 9% of a sample with about 220,000 clones, about 79% of them seen once. The sequence was collected from a man aged 50-59 years with active or convalescent COVID-19. The chain links TRBV5-1 to TRBJ1-5, with 8 bases matching TRBD1. The sequencing sample was made of peripheral blood. The CDR3: CASSSTGGQPQHF. The CDR3 coding sequence is TGCGCCAGCAGCTCTACAGGGGGTCAGCCCCAGCATTTT.